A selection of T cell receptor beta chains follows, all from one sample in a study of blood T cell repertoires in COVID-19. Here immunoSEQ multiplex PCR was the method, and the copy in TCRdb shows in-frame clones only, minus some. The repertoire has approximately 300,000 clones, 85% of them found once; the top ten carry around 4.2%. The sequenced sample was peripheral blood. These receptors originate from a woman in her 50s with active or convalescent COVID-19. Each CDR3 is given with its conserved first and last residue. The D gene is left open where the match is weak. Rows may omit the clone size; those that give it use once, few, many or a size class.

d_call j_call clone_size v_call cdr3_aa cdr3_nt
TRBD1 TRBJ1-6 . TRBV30 CAYRGGSPNSPLHF TGTGCCTACCGAGGGGGCAGTCCTAATTCACCCCTCCACTTT
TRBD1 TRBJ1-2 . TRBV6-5 CASRATGGFYGYTF TGTGCCAGCAGGGCAACAGGGGGCTTCTATGGCTACACCTTC
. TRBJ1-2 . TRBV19 CASTTPGGAKSGYTF TGTGCCAGCACAACCCCTGGGGGGGCTAAAAGCGGCTACACCTTC
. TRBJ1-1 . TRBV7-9 CASSLGTVNTEAFF TGTGCCAGCAGCTTAGGAACGGTGAACACTGAAGCTTTCTTT
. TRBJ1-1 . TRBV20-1 CSASPGDPTEAFF TGCAGTGCTAGTCCGGGGGATCCCACTGAAGCTTTCTTT
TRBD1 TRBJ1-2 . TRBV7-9 CASSSPTGGSYGYTF TGTGCCAGCAGCTCTCCGACAGGGGGCTCCTATGGCTACACCTTC
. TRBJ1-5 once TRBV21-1 CASRGGQGISNQPQHF TGTGCCAGCAGAGGGGGACAGGGGATTAGCAATCAGCCCCAGCATTTT
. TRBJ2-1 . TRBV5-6 CASSPRLTSEQFF TGTGCCAGCAGCCCCCGCCTGACAAGTGAGCAGTTCTTC
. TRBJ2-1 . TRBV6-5 CASTRPTGEQFF TGTGCCAGCACCCGTCCGACAGGTGAGCAGTTCTTC
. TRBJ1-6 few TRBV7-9 CASSSGMGLSPLHF TGTGCCAGCAGCTCGGGAATGGGACTTTCACCCCTCCACTTT
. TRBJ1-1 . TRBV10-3 CATRRGRDTEAFF TGTGCCACCCGCAGAGGGAGGGACACTGAAGCTTTCTTT
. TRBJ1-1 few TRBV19 CASSQVAGTEAFF TGTGCCAGTAGTCAGGTCGCGGGGACTGAAGCTTTCTTT
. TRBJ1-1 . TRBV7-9 CASSSPPRGGFNTEAFF TGTGCCAGCAGCTCACCTCCCCGGGGAGGGTTTAACACTGAAGCTTTCTTT
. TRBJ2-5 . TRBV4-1 CASSPRRGRGGETQYF TGCGCCAGCAGCCCCAGGAGGGGTAGGGGGGGAGAGACCCAGTACTTC
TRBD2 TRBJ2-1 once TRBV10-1 CASSGQLTSANYNEQFF TGCGCCAGCAGTGGACAATTGACTAGCGCGAACTACAATGAGCAGTTCTTC
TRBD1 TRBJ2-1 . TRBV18 CASSPSTGYEQFF TGTGCCAGCTCACCGTCGACAGGGTATGAGCAGTTCTTC
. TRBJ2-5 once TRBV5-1 CASSLLEETQYF TGCGCCAGCAGCTTGCTTGAAGAGACCCAGTACTTC
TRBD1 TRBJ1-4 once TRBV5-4 CASSSTVRGRREKLFF TGTGCCAGCAGCTCGACGGTGAGGGGGCGTCGGGAAAAACTGTTTTTT
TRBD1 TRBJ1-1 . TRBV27 CASSPRTGWYTEAFF TGTGCCAGCAGTCCCCGGACAGGATGGTATACTGAAGCTTTCTTT
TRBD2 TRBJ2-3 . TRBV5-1 CASSLDGSGTSQYF TGCGCCAGCAGCTTGGATGGTAGCGGGACCTCGCAGTATTTT
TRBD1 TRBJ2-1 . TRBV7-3 CASSSPGQGANEQFF TGTGCCAGCAGTTCTCCGGGACAGGGGGCCAATGAGCAGTTCTTC
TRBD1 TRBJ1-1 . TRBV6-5 CASSYRQGATEAFF TGTGCCAGCAGTTACCGTCAGGGGGCGACTGAAGCTTTCTTT
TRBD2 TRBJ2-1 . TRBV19 CASSGTSGSPYNEQFF TGTGCCAGTAGTGGGACTAGCGGGAGCCCCTACAATGAGCAGTTCTTC
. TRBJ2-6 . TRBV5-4 CASSFVGGGANVLTF TGTGCCAGCAGCTTCGTCGGGGGTGGGGCCAACGTCCTGACTTTC
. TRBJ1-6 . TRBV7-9 CASSSNWGVRSPLHF TGTGCCAGCAGCTCCAATTGGGGGGTCCGTTCACCCCTCCACTTT
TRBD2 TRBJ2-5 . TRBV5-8 CASSLVRLAGGTGQETQYF TGTGCCAGCAGCTTGGTGCGACTAGCGGGAGGTACCGGCCAAGAGACCCAGTACTTC
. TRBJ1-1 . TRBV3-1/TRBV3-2 CASSRRTVLGTEAFF TGTGCCAGCAGCCGCCGGACAGTTTTGGGGACTGAAGCTTTCTTT
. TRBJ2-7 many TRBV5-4 CASSDIPDGTYEQYF TGTGCCAGCAGCGACATTCCCGATGGTACCTACGAGCAGTACTTC
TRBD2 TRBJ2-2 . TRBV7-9 CASSSTSATGELFF TGTGCCAGCAGCTCAACTAGCGCCACCGGGGAGCTGTTTTTT
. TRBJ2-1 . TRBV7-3 CASSQRSSGSYNEQFF TGTGCCAGCAGCCAACGTTCCAGCGGCTCCTACAATGAGCAGTTCTTC
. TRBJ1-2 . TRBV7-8 CASSLALWENYGYTF TGTGCCAGCAGCTTAGCTCTGTGGGAGAACTATGGCTACACCTTC
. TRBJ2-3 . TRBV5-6 CASSLEVAADTQYF TGTGCCAGCAGCTTGGAAGTGGCGGCAGATACGCAGTATTTT
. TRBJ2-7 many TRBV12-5 CASGLDTLREQYF TGTGCTAGTGGTTTGGACACCCTTCGCGAGCAGTACTTC
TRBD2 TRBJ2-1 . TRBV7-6 CASSFVSGSSLRIYNEQFF TGTGCCAGCAGCTTCGTTAGCGGGAGCTCCCTGAGAATCTACAATGAGCAGTTCTTC
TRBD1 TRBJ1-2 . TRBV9 CASSPDRGSYGYTF TGTGCCAGCAGCCCGGACAGGGGAAGCTATGGCTACACCTTC
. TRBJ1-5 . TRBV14 CASSQDKRERNQPQHF TGTGCCAGCAGCCAAGATAAACGGGAACGCAATCAGCCCCAGCATTTT
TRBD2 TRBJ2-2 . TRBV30 CAWELAGVGTGELFF TGTGCCTGGGAGTTAGCGGGAGTTGGGACCGGGGAGCTGTTTTTT
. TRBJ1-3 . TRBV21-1 CASSKVDRNTIYF TGTGCCAGCAGCAAAGTTGACAGAAACACCATATATTTT
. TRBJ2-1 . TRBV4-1 CASSQLDSYNEQFF TGCGCCAGCAGCCAATTGGACAGCTACAATGAGCAGTTCTTC